These 24 T cell receptor beta chains originate from one sample sequenced in a study of neoadjuvant anti-PD-1 for oral cavity cancer. Data came from immunoSEQ multiplex PCR; TCRdb stores just in-frame clones and leaves some out. The sample includes about 14,000 clones, 60% to 80% of them seen just once. This material consisted of PBMCs, taken before nivolumab (anti-PD-1) treatment. The receptor set was obtained from a person between 40 and 80 years old with oral cavity squamous cell carcinoma.

The chain has TRBV9 and TRBJ2-7, with D possibly being TRBD1 (6 bases). Trimming removed 0 bases at V and 5 bases at J, with 12 bases between. Per the germline V gene, CDR1 is SGDLS and CDR2 is YYNGEE. The CDR3 has 14 residues. CDR3 amino acids: CASSVGGLDHEQYF. The CDR3 DNA reads TGTGCCAGCAGCGTAGGGGGGCTAGACCACGAGCAGTACTTC.

The gene calls are TRBV7-9 and TRBJ2-7; D remains ambiguous. CDR1 and CDR2 (germline): SEHNR, FQNEAQ (reference sequence). V lost 0 bases and J lost 6, with 3 bases in between. The CDR3 covers 11 residues. The chain's CDR3 is CASSLAGEQYF. CDR3 coding DNA: TGTGCCAGCAGCTTAGCTGGCGAGCAGTACTTC.

This chain connects TRBV5-1 to TRBJ1-1; weak D call: TRBD1 (5 bases). Germline lookup yields CDR1 SGHRS and CDR2 YFSETQ. V was trimmed by 0 bases and J by 4 bases, leaving 10 bases between them. The CDR3 consists of 14 residues. CDR3 in DNA: TGCGCCAGCAGCTTGGCCCCGGGGGGCACTGAAGCTTTCTTT. Its protein product is CASSLAPGGTEAFF. The full variable domain, in which reference TRBV5-1 and TRBJ1-1 provide the parts outside the CDR3, is KAGVTQTPRYLIKTRGQQVTLSCSPISGHRSVSWYQQTPGQGLQFLFEYFSETQRNKGNFPGRFSGRQFSNSRSEMNVSTLELGDSALYLCASSLAPGGTEAFFGQGTRLTVV.

This clone appeared a few times. V and J are TRBV19 and TRBJ1-4, with D possibly being TRBD1 (5 bases). The germline V gene has CDR1 LNHDA and CDR2 SQIVND (reference sequence). V was pared by 3 bases and J by 6 bases, with 11 bases between. The CDR3 is 14 amino acids. The CDR3 DNA sequence: TGTGCCAGTAGTATCGCAGGGTTGGATGAAAAACTGTTTTTT. This encodes CASSIAGLDEKLFF. The full variable domain, completed using reference TRBV19 and TRBJ1-4, is DGGITQSPKYLFRKEGQNVTLSCEQNLNHDAMYWYRQDPGQGLRLIYYSQIVNDFQKGDIAEGYSVSREKKESFPLTVTSAQKNPTAFYLCASSIAGLDEKLFFGSGTQLSVL.

In this sample, this clone turned up once. The V and J genes are TRBV6-1 and TRBJ2-1; TRBD2 matches at 10 bases. CDR1 and CDR2 from the germline V gene are MNHNS and SASEGT. The trim removed 2 bases at V and 2 bases at J, leaving 6 bases unmatched. This CDR3 comprises 17 residues. CDR3 in amino acids: CASSELTSGPTYNEQFF. The CDR3 nucleotides are TGTGCCAGCAGTGAACTGACTAGCGGGCCGACCTACAATGAGCAGTTCTTC.

The J gene is TRBJ2-1, the V gene TRBV9; D assignment may be TRBD1 or TRBD2 (5 bases each). Germline assignment: CDR1 SGDLS and CDR2 YYNGEE. This CDR3 comprises 16 residues. V lost 5 bases to trimming and J lost 0 bases, with 15 bases between them. This chain's CDR3 is CASSPPGGYSYNEQFF. Written as DNA, the CDR3 is TGTGCCAGCAGTCCCCCTGGGGGATACTCCTACAATGAGCAGTTCTTC.

The gene calls are TRBV7-8 and TRBJ1-4; the D is unclear. V was trimmed by 7 bases and J by 5 bases, leaving 17 bases between them. Germline V CDR1 and CDR2: SGHVS, FQNEAQ. The CDR3 loop spans 15 amino acids. The CDR3 nucleotides read TGTGCCAGCACCCCGAGACGATTACGGAATGAAAAACTGTTTTTT. Residues: CASTPRRLRNEKLFF. Combining the CDR3 with reference TRBV7-8 and TRBJ1-4 gives the whole variable domain GAGVSQSPRYKVAKRGQDVALRCDPISGHVSLFWYQQALGQGPEFLTYFQNEAQLDKSGLPSDRFFAERPEGSVSTLKIQRTQQEDSAVYLCASTPRRLRNEKLFFGSGTQLSVL.

This clone was counted between two and nine times. This chain joins TRBV27 and TRBJ1-2, with no clear D. The ends were cut back, 4 bases at V and 4 bases at J, with 13 bases in the middle. This CDR3 has 14 residues. The germline V gene encodes CDR1 MNHEY and CDR2 SMNVEV (reference sequence). The CDR3 sequence: CASSSRESIYGYTF. Here the CDR3 DNA reads TGTGCCAGCAGTTCGAGGGAATCCATCTATGGCTACACCTTC.

The chain is built from TRBV11-2 and TRBJ1-5, with 9 positions matching TRBD1. This CDR3 region has 14 residues. CDR1 SGHAT and CDR2 FQNNGV come from the germline V gene. V was clipped by 4 bases and J by 6 bases; unmatched bases: 4. CDR3 nucleotide sequence: TGTGCCAGCAGCTCCGAACAGGGGGCTCAGCCCCAGCATTTT. Protein product: CASSSEQGAQPQHF.

V usage is TRBV5-1 and J usage is TRBJ2-3; 7 bases agree with TRBD1. Trimming took 4 bases from V and 5 from J; bases not matched to a gene: 7. The CDR3 is 14 residues long. From germline, CDR1 is SGHRS and CDR2 YFSETQ. CDR3 DNA: TGCGCCAGCAGCGGGGACAGTCAGAGAGATACGCAGTATTTT. It yields the protein CASSGDSQRDTQYF.

This clone appeared a few times. V gene TRBV30 combines with J gene TRBJ2-7, with D possibly matching TRBD1 (5 bases). Germline CDR1 is GTSNPN and CDR2 is SVGIG (reference sequence). Trimming took off 3 bases at V and 2 bases at J, with 14 bases between the two ends. The CDR3 runs to 14 residues. CDR3 nucleotides: TGTGCCTGGAGAGCAACAGGATTAACCTACGAGCAGTACTTC. Its translation: CAWRATGLTYEQYF.

The V call is TRBV27, the J call TRBJ2-5; D perhaps matches TRBD1 (8 bases). Germline CDR1 MNHEY, CDR2 SMNVEV (reference sequence). Trimming cost V 7 bases and J 2 bases, with 20 bases left between them. This CDR3 region has 16 residues. CDR3 region: CASKSGGQAIQETQYF. CDR3 DNA sequence: TGTGCCAGCAAATCGGGGGGACAGGCCATACAAGAGACCCAGTACTTC.

The V gene is TRBV7-8, the J gene TRBJ1-1, with D possibly matching TRBD1 (5 bases). The CDR3 loop spans 14 amino acids. Germline loops: CDR1 SGHVS, CDR2 FQNEAQ. V was clipped by 7 bases and J by 0 bases, with 12 bases between them. The CDR3 DNA reads TGTGCCAGCATACTGGGACGGCTGAACACTGAAGCTTTCTTT. This encodes CASILGRLNTEAFF.

This clone was seen more than once but under ten times. The chain is built from TRBV5-1 and TRBJ2-1, with 11 bases that match TRBD2. With V trimmed by 6 bases and J by 4 bases, 9 bases remained unmatched. The germline V gene encodes CDR1 SGHRS and CDR2 YFSETQ. The CDR3 contains 16 residues. The CDR3 loop is CASTSTSGGTYNEQFF. The CDR3 nucleotides are TGCGCCAGCACCTCTACTAGCGGGGGAACATACAATGAGCAGTTCTTC.

The chain links TRBV9 to TRBJ2-1, with D uncertain. The germline V gene encodes CDR1 SGDLS and CDR2 YYNGEE. Between the trimmed V and J ends, which lost 3 bases and 0 bases, there was a span of 10 bases. This CDR3 contains 15 residues. CDR3 amino acids: CASSATVGSYNEQFF. The CDR3 nucleotides read TGTGCCAGCAGCGCAACGGTAGGCTCCTACAATGAGCAGTTCTTC.

V gene TRBV9 combines with J gene TRBJ2-1; weak D call: TRBD1 (6 bases). This CDR3 has 15 amino acids. With 0 bases removed from V and 4 bases from J, the gap between germline ends came to 11 bases. Germline V gives CDR1 SGDLS, CDR2 YYNGEE. The DNA for the CDR3 is TGTGCCAGCAGCGTAGAGGACAGTTGGTACAATGAGCAGTTCTTC. Its protein is CASSVEDSWYNEQFF.

This clone was observed a handful of times. The rearrangement joins TRBV30 to TRBJ1-1; D is possibly TRBD1 (5 bases). Germline lookup yields CDR1 GTSNPN and CDR2 SVGIG (reference sequence). Trimming took 0 bases from V and 4 from J, leaving 9 bases between them. The CDR3 is 13 residues long. This CDR3 is CAWSVGGRTEAFF. Here the CDR3 DNA reads TGTGCCTGGAGTGTCGGGGGACGCACTGAAGCTTTCTTT.

A few counts support this clone. The chain carries TRBV5-8 and TRBJ1-2; TRBD1 agrees at 10 bases. This CDR3 is built from 14 residues. The germline V gene has CDR1 SGHTS and CDR2 YDEGEE. V lost 4 bases to trimming and J lost 4 bases; unmatched junction nucleotides: 4. The CDR3 nucleotides read TGTGCCAGCAGCCCCGGGACAGGGGCCTATGGCTACACCTTC. Encoded protein: CASSPGTGAYGYTF.

The chain links TRBV7-9 to TRBJ2-3; D remains ambiguous. Per the germline V gene, CDR1 is SEHNR and CDR2 is FQNEAQ (reference sequence). The V gene lost 2 bases and the J gene lost 6 bases, with 21 bases spanning the gap. This CDR3 has 17 residues. The CDR3 DNA reads as TGTGCCAGCAGCTTACGGCACGGGTCCTTGGTAAGGGATACGCAGTATTTT. Its translation is CASSLRHGSLVRDTQYF.

The chain joins TRBV19 to TRBJ2-3, with D tentatively TRBD2 (5 bases). Germline V gene data show CDR1 as LNHDA and CDR2 as SQIVND (reference sequence). The CDR3 has 13 amino acids. Trimming shortened V by 7 bases and J by 6 bases, and 14 bases separated the two germline ends. The CDR3 nucleotides read TGTGCCAGTATTTCCCGGGGTCGGGATACGCAGTATTTT. It codes for CASISRGRDTQYF.

The chain couples TRBV28 to TRBJ2-2; 9 positions match TRBD1. V gave up 6 bases and J gave up 3 bases; unmatched junction bases: 5. The CDR3 runs 15 residues. Germline CDR1 MDHEN, CDR2 SYDVKM. CDR3 residues: CASSPGTGYTGELFF. DNA of the CDR3: TGTGCCAGCAGCCCCGGGACAGGGTACACCGGGGAGCTGTTTTTT.

This clone appeared a few times. J is TRBJ1-1 and V is TRBV9; no firm D call. Trimming shortened V by 4 bases and J by 3 bases, and 7 bases separated the two germline ends. CDR1 and CDR2 from the germline V gene are SGDLS and YYNGEE. The CDR3 consists of 12 residues. The CDR3 nucleotides are TGTGCCAGCAGCCCTGGGCACACTGAAGCTTTCTTT. This codes for CASSPGHTEAFF.

By share, this clone ranks as medium-sized. The genes are TRBV6-4 and TRBJ2-2, with D maybe TRBD2 (5 bases). Trimming shortened V by 5 bases and J by 4 bases, and 11 bases separated the two germline ends. Germline CDR1 is MRHNA and CDR2 is SNTAGT. The CDR3 length is 14 residues. CDR3 nucleotides: TGTGCCAGCAGTCAACGGGGAAGCACCGGGGAGCTGTTTTTT. It yields the protein CASSQRGSTGELFF.

The CDR3 DNA sequence: TGTGCCAGCAGTTTATTGACAGGGGGCCACGAGCAGTACTTC. Its translation is CASSLLTGGHEQYF. The rearrangement uses TRBV28 and TRBJ2-7, with 10 positions matching TRBD1. The CDR3 length is 14 residues. V shed 1 base and J 5 bases; nucleotides not matched to a gene: 2. The germline gives CDR1 MDHEN, CDR2 SYDVKM.